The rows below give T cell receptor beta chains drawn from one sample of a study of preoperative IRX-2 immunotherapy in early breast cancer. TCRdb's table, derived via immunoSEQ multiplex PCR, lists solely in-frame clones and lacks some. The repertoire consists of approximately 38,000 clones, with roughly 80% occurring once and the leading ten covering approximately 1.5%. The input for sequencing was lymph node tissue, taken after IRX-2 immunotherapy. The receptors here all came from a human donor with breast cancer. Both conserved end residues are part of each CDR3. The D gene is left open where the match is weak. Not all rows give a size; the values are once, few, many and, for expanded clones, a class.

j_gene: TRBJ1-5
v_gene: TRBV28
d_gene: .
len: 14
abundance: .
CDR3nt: TGTGCCAGCAGTTTACCCAGAGGGTACCAGCCCCAGCATTTT
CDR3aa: CASSLPRGYQPQHF

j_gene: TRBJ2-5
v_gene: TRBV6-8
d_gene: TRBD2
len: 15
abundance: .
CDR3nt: TGTGCCAGCAGCTTCTGGACTAGCGGGGGCGAGACCCAGTACTTC
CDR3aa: CASSFWTSGGETQYF

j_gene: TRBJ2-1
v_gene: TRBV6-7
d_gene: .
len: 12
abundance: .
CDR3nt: TGTGCCAGCAGTCGACTCGGACTGGACCAGTTCTTC
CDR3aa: CASSRLGLDQFF

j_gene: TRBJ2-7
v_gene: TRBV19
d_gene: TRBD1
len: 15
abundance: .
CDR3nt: TGTGCCAGTAGTCCCACTGGGACAGGAGGCAACGAGCAGTACTTC
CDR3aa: CASSPTGTGGNEQYF

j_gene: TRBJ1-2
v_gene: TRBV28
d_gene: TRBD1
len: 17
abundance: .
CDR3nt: TGTGCCAGCAGTGGGACTAGACTGGACAGGGCTGGGTATGGCTACACCTTC
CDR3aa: CASSGTRLDRAGYGYTF

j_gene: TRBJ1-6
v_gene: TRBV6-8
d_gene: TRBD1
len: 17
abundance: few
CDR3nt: TGTGCCAGCAGTGATACTCGAGGGACAGGGCGGAATTCACCCCTCCACTTT
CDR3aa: CASSDTRGTGRNSPLHF

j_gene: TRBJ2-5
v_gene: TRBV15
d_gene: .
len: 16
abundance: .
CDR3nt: TGTGCCACCAGCAGAGGACAGGTCGAGTTCAAAGAGACCCAGTACTTC
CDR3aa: CATSRGQVEFKETQYF

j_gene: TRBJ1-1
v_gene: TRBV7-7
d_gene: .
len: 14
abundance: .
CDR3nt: TGTGCCAGCAGCTTGTCGACAGAGAGGGGTGAAGCTTTCTTT
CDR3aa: CASSLSTERGEAFF

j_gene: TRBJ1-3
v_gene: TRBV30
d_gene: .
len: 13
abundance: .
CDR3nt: TGTGCCTGGACTAGAGTAGGTGGAAACACCATATATTTT
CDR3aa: CAWTRVGGNTIYF

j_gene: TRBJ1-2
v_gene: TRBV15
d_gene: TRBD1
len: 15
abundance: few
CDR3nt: TGTGCCACCAGCAGAGCCCCCGACAGGGTGAGGGGCTACACCTTC
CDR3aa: CATSRAPDRVRGYTF

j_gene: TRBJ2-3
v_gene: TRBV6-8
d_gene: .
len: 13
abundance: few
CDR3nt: TGTGCCACTCAACACAGGGATTCAGATACGCAGTATTTT
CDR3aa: CATQHRDSDTQYF

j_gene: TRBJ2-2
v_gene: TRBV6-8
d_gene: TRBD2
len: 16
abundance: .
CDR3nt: TGTGCCAGCAGAAAACTAGCGGGGGCCTCCACCGGGGAGCTGTTTTTT
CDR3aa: CASRKLAGASTGELFF

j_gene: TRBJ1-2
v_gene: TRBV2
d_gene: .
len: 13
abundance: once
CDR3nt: TGTGCCAGCAGCGAGGTGCAGGGCGGGGGCTACACCTTC
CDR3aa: CASSEVQGGGYTF

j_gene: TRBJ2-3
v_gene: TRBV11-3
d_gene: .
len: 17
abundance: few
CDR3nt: TGTGCCAGCAGCCAAGTATTAGTAGCTCGGGACACAGATACGCAGTATTTT
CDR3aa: CASSQVLVARDTDTQYF

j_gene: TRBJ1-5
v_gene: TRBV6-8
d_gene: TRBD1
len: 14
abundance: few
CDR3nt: TGTGCCAGCCGACAGGGGGGAGGTCATCAGCCCCAGCATTTT
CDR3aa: CASRQGGGHQPQHF

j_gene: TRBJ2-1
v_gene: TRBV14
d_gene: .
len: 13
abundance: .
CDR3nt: TGTGCCAGCAGCCAAGCTAGGACGGATGAGCAGTTCTTC
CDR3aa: CASSQARTDEQFF

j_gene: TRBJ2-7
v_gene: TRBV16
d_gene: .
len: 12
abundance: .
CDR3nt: TGTGCCAGCAGCCAGGGGGCTTACGAGCAGTACTTC
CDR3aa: CASSQGAYEQYF

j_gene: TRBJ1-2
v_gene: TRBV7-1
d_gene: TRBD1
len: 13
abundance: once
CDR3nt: TGTGCCAGCAGCGACCGGGACAGTGATGGCTACACCTTC
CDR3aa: CASSDRDSDGYTF

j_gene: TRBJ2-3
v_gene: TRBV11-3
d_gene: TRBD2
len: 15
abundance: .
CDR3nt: TGTGCCAGCAGCTTCAGACTAGCGGGGGGGGATACGCAGTATTTT
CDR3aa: CASSFRLAGGDTQYF

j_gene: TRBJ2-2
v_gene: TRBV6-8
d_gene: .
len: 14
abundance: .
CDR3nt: TGTGCCAGCATCGGCAGGGCGAACACCGGGGAGCTGTTTTTT
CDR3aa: CASIGRANTGELFF

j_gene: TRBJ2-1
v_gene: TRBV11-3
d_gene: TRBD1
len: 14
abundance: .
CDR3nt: TGTGCCAGCAGCAGAGACAGGGGGCAGGATGAGCAGTTCTTC
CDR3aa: CASSRDRGQDEQFF

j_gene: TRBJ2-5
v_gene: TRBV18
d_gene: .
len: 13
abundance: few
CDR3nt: TGTGCCAGCTCACCGGGATCAGGGGAGACCCAGTACTTC
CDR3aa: CASSPGSGETQYF